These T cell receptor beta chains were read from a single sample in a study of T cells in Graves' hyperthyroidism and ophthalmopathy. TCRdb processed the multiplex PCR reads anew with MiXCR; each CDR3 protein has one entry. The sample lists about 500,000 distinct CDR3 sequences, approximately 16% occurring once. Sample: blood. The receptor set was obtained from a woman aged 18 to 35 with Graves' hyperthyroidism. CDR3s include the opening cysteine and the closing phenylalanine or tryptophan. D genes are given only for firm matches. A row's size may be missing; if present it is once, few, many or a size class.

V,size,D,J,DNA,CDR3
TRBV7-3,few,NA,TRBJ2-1,TGTGCCAGCAGCTTTGCCGACGTAACCTACAATGAGCAGTTCTTC,CASSFADVTYNEQFF
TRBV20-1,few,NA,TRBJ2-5,TGCAGTGCTCTTAAGGGGGAGACCCAGTACTTC,CSALKGETQYF
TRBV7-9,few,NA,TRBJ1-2,TGTGCCAGCAGCCCAGGGTCTGGCTACACCTTC,CASSPGSGYTF
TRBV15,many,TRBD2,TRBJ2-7,TGTGCCACCAGCAGAGATTTGGCTAGCGGGAGCTACGAGCAGTACTTC,CATSRDLASGSYEQYF
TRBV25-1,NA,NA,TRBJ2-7,TGTGCCAGCAATTTTGCGGGATTAAGCGAGCAGTACTTC,CASNFAGLSEQYF
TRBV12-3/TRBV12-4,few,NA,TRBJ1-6,TGTGCCAGCAGTTATCCCCCAGGAAGTAGCTATAATTCACCCCTCCACTTT,CASSYPPGSSYNSPLHF
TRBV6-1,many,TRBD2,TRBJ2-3,TGTGCCAGCAAAGGACTAGTTTCAGATACGCAGTATTTT,CASKGLVSDTQYF
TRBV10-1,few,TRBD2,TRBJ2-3,TGCGCCAGCAGTGACCCGAGGGCTAGCGGGGCAGATACGCAGTATTTT,CASSDPRASGADTQYF
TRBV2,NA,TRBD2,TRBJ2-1,TGTGCCAGCAGTGATAGCGGGAGGGCCGTCAATGAGCAGTTCTTC,CASSDSGRAVNEQFF
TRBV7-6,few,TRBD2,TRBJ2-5,TGTGCCAGCCGACTAGCGGGAGGGCCGACCCAGTACTTC,CASRLAGGPTQYF
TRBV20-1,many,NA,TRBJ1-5,TGCAGTGCTAGAGGTCACACGAGCAATCAGCCCCAGCATTTT,CSARGHTSNQPQHF
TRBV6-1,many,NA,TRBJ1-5,TGTGCCAGCAGTTCCAGCCCGGGCGGGGGCAATCAGCCCCAGCATTTT,CASSSSPGGGNQPQHF
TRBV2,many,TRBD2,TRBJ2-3,TGTGCCAGCAGTGAAATGGAACTAGCGACAGATACGCAGTATTTT,CASSEMELATDTQYF
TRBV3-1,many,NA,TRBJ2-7,TGTGCCAGCAGCCACCGGGGGACTCGTACCTACGAGCAGTACTTC,CASSHRGTRTYEQYF
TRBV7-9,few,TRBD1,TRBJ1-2,TGTGCCAGCACCCCGACAGGGGCCTATGGCTACACCTTC,CASTPTGAYGYTF
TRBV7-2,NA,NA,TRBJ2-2,TGTGCCAGCAGTTGGGACATTACGACCGGGGAGCTGTTTTTT,CASSWDITTGELFF
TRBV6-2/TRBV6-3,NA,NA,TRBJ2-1,TGTGCCAGCAGTACCCGGGGGCATTGGAATGAGCAGTTCTTC,CASSTRGHWNEQFF
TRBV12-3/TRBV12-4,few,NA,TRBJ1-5,TGTGCCAGCAGTTTAGAATCAGACAGTAGCAATCAGCCCCAGCATTTT,CASSLESDSSNQPQHF
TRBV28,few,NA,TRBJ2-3,TGTGCCAGCAGTTACGGGGGTATCCCAGATACGCAGTATTTT,CASSYGGIPDTQYF
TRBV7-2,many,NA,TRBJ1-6,TGTGCCAGCAGCTTAGAACAGGGTAATTCACCCCTCCACTTT,CASSLEQGNSPLHF
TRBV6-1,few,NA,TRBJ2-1,TGTGCCAGCAGTGAAGCGGTGGTGAACTCCTACAATGAGCAGTTCTTC,CASSEAVVNSYNEQFF
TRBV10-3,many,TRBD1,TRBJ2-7,TGTGCCATCAGTGAGAGAGGGACAGGGAACTACGAGCAGTACTTC,CAISERGTGNYEQYF
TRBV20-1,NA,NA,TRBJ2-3,TGCAGCCGACTTAGCGGATTCACAGATACGCAGTATTTT,CSRLSGFTDTQYF
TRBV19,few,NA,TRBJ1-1,TGTGCCAGTAGTATGCAGCCCCGGGGGGCCGGGAACACTGAAGCTTTCTTT,CASSMQPRGAGNTEAFF
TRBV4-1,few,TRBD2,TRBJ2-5,TGCGCCAGCAGCACTAGCGGGGGGGCCGGGGAGACCCAGTACTTC,CASSTSGGAGETQYF
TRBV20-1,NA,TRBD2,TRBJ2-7,TGCAGTGCCCCAACTAGCGGGAGTTACGAGCAGTACTTC,CSAPTSGSYEQYF
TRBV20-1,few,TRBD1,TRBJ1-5,TGCAGTGCTAGATCTCGACAGGGGGCCGGCCAGCCCCAGCATTTT,CSARSRQGAGQPQHF
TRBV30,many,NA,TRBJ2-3,TGTGCCTGGAGTGCGACTTCAGATACGCAGTATTTT,CAWSATSDTQYF
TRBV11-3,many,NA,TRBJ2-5,TGTGCCAGCAGCTTGCGGGCAGAGACCCAGTACTTC,CASSLRAETQYF
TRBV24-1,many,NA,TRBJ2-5,TGTGCCACCAGTGATTTGACAGGGAGTGAAGAGACCCAGTACTTC,CATSDLTGSEETQYF
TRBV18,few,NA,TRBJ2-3,TGTGCCAGCTCACCCAGGGGAAGTCAAGATACGCAGTATTTT,CASSPRGSQDTQYF
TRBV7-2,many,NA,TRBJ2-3,TGTGCCAGCAGCCCCTCCGGGGCCGTAGATACGCAGTATTTT,CASSPSGAVDTQYF
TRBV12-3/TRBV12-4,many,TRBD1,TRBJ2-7,TGTGCCAGCAGTTTTGACAGGGGAAGTGAGAGATACTTC,CASSFDRGSERYF
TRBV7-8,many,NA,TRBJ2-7,TGTGCCAGCAGCTTTGGAGGGGACATACCCTACGAGCAGTACTTC,CASSFGGDIPYEQYF
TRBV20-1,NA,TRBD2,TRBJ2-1,TGCAGTGCTAGAGATTTTTTTGGCGGGAGCTCCTACAATGAGCAGTTCTTC,CSARDFFGGSSYNEQFF
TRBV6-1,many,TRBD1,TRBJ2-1,TGTGCCAGCTCCGACAGGGGGCTGATCAATGAGCAGTTCTTC,CASSDRGLINEQFF
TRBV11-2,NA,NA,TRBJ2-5,TGTGCCAGCAGCTTAGGGGGGAGGAAACAAGAGACCCAGTACTTC,CASSLGGRKQETQYF